This is a list of T cell receptor beta chains from one sample in a study of CD8 T cells in ankylosing spondylitis. TCRdb passed the 5' RACE reads through MiXCR, listing each CDR3 protein once. The sample carries around 540,000 distinct CDR3 sequences, about 12% recorded once. The sample consisted of blood, either unsorted or a sorted T cell fraction (not recorded which). These receptor sequences come from a male donor with ankylosing spondylitis. Both conserved end residues are part of each CDR3. A D gene is named only where the DNA matches it firmly. Clone size is not always given. Where it is, it says once, few, many or a class for expanded clones.

CDR3 DNA	CDR3 protein	J gene	V gene	CDR3 length	clone size	D gene
TGTGCCAGCAGCTTGGTTTTAAGGGTGTTCGGGAACGCCGGGGAGCTGTTTTTT	CASSLVLRVFGNAGELFF	TRBJ2-2	TRBV5-5	18	few	NA
TGTGCCAGCAGTTGGATAGCGGGAACCACAGATACGCAGTATTTT	CASSWIAGTTDTQYF	TRBJ2-3	TRBV25-1	15	NA	TRBD2
TGCGCCAGCCAGGGACTAGAAGAGACCCAGTACTTC	CASQGLEETQYF	TRBJ2-5	TRBV5-1	12	few	TRBD2
TGTGCCAGCACCCTCATGTCGGGCAATGAAAAACTGTTTTTT	CASTLMSGNEKLFF	TRBJ1-4	TRBV3-1	14	few	NA
TGTGCCAGCAGCCCCCTTGGAGTTGGCAATCAGCCCCAGCATTTT	CASSPLGVGNQPQHF	TRBJ1-5	TRBV7-9	15	many	NA
TGTGCCAGCAGTCTACTAGCGGGAGCGGATGAGCAGTTCTTC	CASSLLAGADEQFF	TRBJ2-1	TRBV3-1	14	few	TRBD2
TGTGCCAGTAGTCGGGGCTCCCTCAATCGATCACCCCTCCACTTT	CASSRGSLNRSPLHF	TRBJ1-6	TRBV19	15	NA	NA
TGTGCCAGCAGCTTAGTGTTAGCGGGGTACAATGAGCAGTTCTTC	CASSLVLAGYNEQFF	TRBJ2-1	TRBV7-2	15	few	TRBD2
TGCAGCGTCGAAGTAGGGACCAATGAGCAGTTCTTC	CSVEVGTNEQFF	TRBJ2-1	TRBV29-1	12	many	NA
TGTGCCAGTAGTCCCGCCCGGGACAGACAAGAGACCCAGTACTTC	CASSPARDRQETQYF	TRBJ2-5	TRBV19	15	NA	TRBD1
TGTGCCAGCAGTTTAAGGATTGGAGGGGACACCGGGGAGCTGTTTTTT	CASSLRIGGDTGELFF	TRBJ2-2	TRBV12-3/TRBV12-4	16	many	NA
TGTGCCAGTAGTATCGGGCTTTATAGCAATCAGCCCCAGCATTTT	CASSIGLYSNQPQHF	TRBJ1-5	TRBV19	15	many	NA
TGTGCCAGCAACTCAGACAGATTCAATGAGCAGTTCTTC	CASNSDRFNEQFF	TRBJ2-1	TRBV2	13	NA	NA
TGTGCCAGCAGTTTAGTCCCAGGGAACACCGGGGAGCTGTTTTTT	CASSLVPGNTGELFF	TRBJ2-2	TRBV12-3/TRBV12-4	15	NA	NA